This T cell receptor (beta chain) comes out of a study of pediatric ulcerative colitis. The method was immunoSEQ multiplex PCR; TCRdb's version includes in-frame clones alone and lacks a portion of them. The profile covers about 24,000 clones, with roughly 70% appearing a single time and 7.5% to 9% taken by the ten largest. During colonoscopy, one to two rectal pinch biopsies were collected. Study-wide points: A couple of rectal CDR3 clonotypes occurred in all ulcerative colitis patients.

This clone was picked up one time. Its antigen is undetermined. The sequenced material came from gut tissue. This clonotype was sampled from a boy younger than 18 with severe ulcerative colitis.

This CDR3 is CASSLTGSGANVLTF. Here the CDR3 DNA reads TGTGCCAGCAGCTTGACAGGTTCTGGGGCCAACGTCCTGACTTTC. J is TRBJ2-6 and V is TRBV5-4; the D gene is possibly TRBD1 (5 bases). Germline loops: CDR1 SGHNT, CDR2 YYREEE (reference sequence). With 1 base removed from V and 1 base from J, the gap between germline ends came to 6 bases. The CDR3 is 15 residues long.